This entry lists 21 T cell receptor beta chains sequenced from one sample in a study of regulatory T cells in long-lasting Graves disease. Time point here: newly diagnosed GD, antithyroid drugs for less than 3 months. PBMC RNA was the source of the TCR library. According to the study, TCR beta libraries were built with iRepertoire HTBI primers and CDR3-region Arm-PCR. TCRdb passed the multiplex PCR reads through MiXCR, listing each CDR3 protein once. The sample shows about 320,000 distinct CDR3 sequences, about 18% of them seen only once. The material sequenced was peripheral blood mononuclear cells (PBMCs), taken at new diagnosis, from a patient treated with antithyroid drugs. These receptor sequences come from a female donor with Graves disease.

This clonotype was recorded many times. The CDR3 spells CASSFGVAEKLFF. In DNA form, the CDR3 reads TGCGCCAGCAGCTTCGGGGTAGCGGAAAAACTGTTTTTT. The V gene is TRBV5-1, the J gene TRBJ1-4, with unresolved D. The germline CDR1 and CDR2 sequences are SGHRS and YFSETQ. CDR3 length equals 13 residues. Trimming cost V 2 bases and J 8 bases, with 10 bases left between them.

This clonotype was counted only a few times. The rearrangement links TRBV5-1 to TRBJ2-7; TRBD2 is a possible D gene (5 bases). Deletions cut 2 bases from V and 3 bases from J, with 15 bases between. The CDR3 runs 15 residues. Germline lookup yields CDR1 SGHRS and CDR2 YFSETQ. CDR3 sequence reads: CASSFRSGFFYEQYF. The CDR3, as DNA: TGCGCCAGCAGCTTTAGGTCGGGGTTTTTCTACGAGCAGTACTTC.

Concerning this clonotype: A much bigger clone sits one base away, suggesting this may be a read error. This chain connects TRBV2 to TRBJ1-5; D is unresolved. This CDR3 spans 13 amino acids. Germline V gives CDR1 SNHLY, CDR2 FYNNEI. Here the CDR3 reads CASSDGFNQSQHF. In nucleotides, the CDR3 is TGTGCCAGCAGTGACGGGTTCAATCAGTCCCAGCATTTT. Together with reference TRBV2 and TRBJ1-5, the CDR3 gives the full variable domain: EPEVTQTPSHQVTQMGQEVILRCVPISNHLYFYWYRQILGQKVEFLVSFYNNEISEKSEIFDDQFSVERPDGSNFTLKIRSTKLEDSAMYFCASSDGFNQSQHFGDGTRLSIL.

Ten or more counts support this clonotype. J is TRBJ2-7 and V is TRBV7-8, with D perhaps assigned TRBD1 or TRBD2 (5 bases each). The germline gives CDR1 SGHVS, CDR2 FQNEAQ. This CDR3 is built from 14 residues. The V gene lost 5 bases and the J gene lost 2 bases, with 13 bases spanning the gap. The CDR3 here is CASSPRDGAYEQYF. Here the CDR3 DNA reads TGTGCCAGCAGCCCTCGGGACGGAGCCTACGAGCAGTACTTC. The variable domain in full, with the rest retrieved from reference TRBV7-8 and TRBJ2-7, is GAGVSQSPRYKVAKRGQDVALRCDPISGHVSLFWYQQALGQGPEFLTYFQNEAQLDKSGLPSDRFFAERPEGSVSTLKIQRTQQEDSAVYLCASSPRDGAYEQYFGPGTRLTVT.

The V call is TRBV7-3, the J call TRBJ1-1; 10 nucleotides match TRBD1. Germline CDR1 SGHTA, CDR2 FQGTGA. The V and J ends lost 5 bases and 6 bases, in that order; junction bases with no gene match: 3. The CDR3 is 13 amino acids. The CDR3 DNA is TGTGCCAGCAGCAGGACAGGGGGGGCTGAAGCTTTCTTT. It codes for CASSRTGGAEAFF.

The chain uses TRBV9 and TRBJ2-7; TRBD2 aligns across 10 bases. The ends lost 3 bases at V and 3 bases at J; junction bases unmatched: 6. The CDR3 runs 15 residues. Germline V gives CDR1 SGDLS, CDR2 YYNGEE. The DNA for the CDR3 is TGTGCCAGCAGCGCCCAACTAGCGGGGAGCTACGAGCAGTACTTC. Residues: CASSAQLAGSYEQYF.

This clonotype was counted only a few times. This sequence may be a read error, since a much larger clone differs from it by one base. V gene TRBV5-1 combines with J gene TRBJ1-1; 8 bases line up with TRBD1. The V gene's germline CDR1 is SGHRS and CDR2 YFSETQ. The CDR3 spans 14 residues. CDR3 nucleotides: TGCACCAGCAGCTCCCTCGGGACAGGTATTGAAGCTTTCTTT. Its translation is CTSSSLGTGIEAFF.

This clonotype was observed at least ten times. The gene calls are TRBV13 and TRBJ2-1; TRBD2 aligns across 11 bases. Per the germline V gene, CDR1 is PRHDT and CDR2 is FYEKMQ (reference sequence). The CDR3 loop spans 17 amino acids. V lost 5 bases and J lost 8; bases outside the gene matches: 14. The CDR3 DNA sequence: TGTGCCAGCAGCCCCACCGGGACTAGCGGCAGCATGCATGAGCAGTTCTTC. This sequence encodes CASSPTGTSGSMHEQFF.

At least ten counts were recorded for this clonotype. V is TRBV24-1 and J is TRBJ2-3; 9 bases are shared with TRBD1. This CDR3 spans 16 amino acids. The V segment lost 3 bases and the J segment 2 bases; nucleotides outside the gene matches: 5. Germline CDR1 and CDR2: KGHDR and SFDVKD. The chain's CDR3 is CATSDEGTGTTDTQYF. CDR3 nucleotides: TGTGCCACCAGTGATGAGGGGACAGGGACCACAGATACGCAGTATTTT.

As for this clonotype: The likely explanation is a read error, given a far larger clone one base away. The chain couples TRBV27 to TRBJ2-5; TRBD1 matches 9 bases. The CDR3 contains 14 residues. The V segment lost 5 bases and the J segment 3 bases; nucleotides outside the gene matches: 4. From germline, CDR1 is MNHEY and CDR2 SMNVEV (reference sequence). The CDR3 sequence is CASSPGTGKETQYF. The CDR3, as DNA: TGTGCCAGCAGTCCCGGGACAGGGAAAGAGACCCAGTACTTC.

This clonotype came up many times. The J gene is TRBJ2-6, the V gene TRBV10-3; TRBD1 matches 7 bases. Unmatched junction bases numbered 1, after V lost 2 bases and J lost 0 bases. The CDR3 runs to 16 residues. Germline V lookup: CDR1 ENHRY, CDR2 SYGVKD. DNA for the CDR3: TGTGCCATCAGTGAGAGGGACAGCTCTGGGGCCAACGTCCTGACTTTC. Its translation is CAISERDSSGANVLTF.

This clonotype was found many times. The chain is built from TRBV18 and TRBJ1-2; D might be TRBD1 (6 bases). This CDR3 is 13 amino acids long. V lost 3 bases to trimming and J lost 6 bases, with 11 bases between them. Germline CDR1 is KGHSH and CDR2 is LQKENI. In nucleotides, the CDR3 is TGTGCCAGCTCACCGGGGACACATAATGGCTACACCTTC. This encodes CASSPGTHNGYTF.

This clonotype was seen many times. The CDR3 sequence is CASSLGSSYGYTF. DNA for the CDR3: TGTGCCAGCAGCTTAGGATCGTCCTATGGCTACACCTTC. The V gene is TRBV7-9, the J gene TRBJ1-2; D is unclear. CDR1 and CDR2 (germline): SEHNR, FQNEAQ (reference sequence). The CDR3 spans 13 residues. The ends were cut back, 1 base at V and 4 bases at J, with 7 bases in the middle. Together with reference TRBV7-9 and TRBJ1-2, the CDR3 gives the full variable domain: DTGVSQNPRHKITKRGQNVTFRCDPISEHNRLYWYRQTLGQGPEFLTYFQNEAQLEKSRLLSDRFSAERPKGSFSTLEIQRTEQGDSAMYLCASSLGSSYGYTFGSGTRLTVV.

This clonotype was counted many times. This sequence joins TRBV13 and TRBJ1-6; D is undetermined. Trimming cost V 0 bases and J 9 bases, with 3 bases left between them. This CDR3 has 12 amino acids. Germline CDR1 PRHDT, CDR2 FYEKMQ (reference sequence). The CDR3 region is CASSLGFSPLHF. The CDR3, as DNA: TGTGCCAGCAGCTTAGGATTTTCACCCCTCCACTTT.

This clonotype showed up many times. The chain combines TRBV7-9 with TRBJ1-2, with 7 bases fitting TRBD1. The trim removed 1 base at V and 3 bases at J, leaving 2 bases unmatched. The germline CDR1 and CDR2 sequences are SEHNR and FQNEAQ (reference sequence). This CDR3 contains 14 residues. CDR3 coding DNA: TGTGCCAGCAGCTTAGGTGGGACAGACTATGGCTACACCTTC. Its translation: CASSLGGTDYGYTF.

This clonotype was detected only a few times. This chain connects TRBV7-9 to TRBJ2-7, with 7 bases identical to TRBD2. The V gene end was trimmed by 5 bases and the J gene end by 6 bases; junction bases not matched to a gene: 13. The CDR3 runs 15 residues. The V gene's germline CDR1 is SEHNR and CDR2 FQNEAQ (reference sequence). CDR3 nucleotides: TGTGCCAGCAGCCCTTGGGGGGGAGGTGGGCTCGAGCAGTACTTC. Protein: CASSPWGGGGLEQYF.

This clonotype was recorded many times. The rearrangement uses TRBV6-1 and TRBJ1-4; a weak D match, TRBD1 (5 bases). Trimming took off 6 bases at V and 10 bases at J, with 15 bases between the two ends. The CDR3 extends over 13 amino acids. The germline V gene has CDR1 MNHNS and CDR2 SASEGT. CDR3 bases: TGTGCCAGCAGAGCAGGGTGGGCGGGAAAACTGTTTTTT. Translated, it gives CASRAGWAGKLFF.

This clonotype was observed at least ten times. V and J are TRBV10-3 and TRBJ1-3, with TRBD1 matching over 7 bases. Trimming removed 8 bases from V and 0 bases from J; junction bases left unmatched: 4. The CDR3 has 14 amino acids. The germline V gene has CDR1 ENHRY and CDR2 SYGVKD. CDR3 coding DNA: TGTGCCATCGGACAGGAGAGCTCTGGAAACACCATATATTTT. It yields the protein CAIGQESSGNTIYF.

The chain carries TRBV5-1 and TRBJ2-1; no clear D gene. V lost 3 bases, J lost 4 bases, and 8 bases lay in between. Germline loops: CDR1 SGHRS, CDR2 YFSETQ. CDR3 length equals 13 residues. The CDR3, as DNA: TGCGCCAGCAGCTCCCAGGTGTACAATGAGCAGTTCTTC. This translates into CASSSQVYNEQFF.

This clonotype has a handful of counts. The chain is built from TRBV5-1 and TRBJ2-4; D possibly corresponds to TRBD1 (5 bases). Trimming removed 0 bases at V and 0 bases at J, with 10 bases between. Germline V gives CDR1 SGHRS, CDR2 YFSETQ. CDR3 length: 16 amino acids. For the CDR3, the DNA is TGCGCCAGCAGCTTGGTTCAGGGCCTAGCCAAAAACATTCAGTACTTC. Amino acids: CASSLVQGLAKNIQYF.

This clonotype was picked up many times. The rearrangement joins TRBV30 to TRBJ1-1; D gene unclear. Deletions cut 0 bases from V and 7 bases from J, with 12 bases between. Per the germline V gene, CDR1 is GTSNPN and CDR2 is SVGIG (reference sequence). The CDR3 totals 13 residues. The CDR3 reads CAWSVKRGFEAFF. The CDR3 DNA reads as TGTGCCTGGAGTGTAAAGCGGGGATTTGAAGCTTTCTTT.